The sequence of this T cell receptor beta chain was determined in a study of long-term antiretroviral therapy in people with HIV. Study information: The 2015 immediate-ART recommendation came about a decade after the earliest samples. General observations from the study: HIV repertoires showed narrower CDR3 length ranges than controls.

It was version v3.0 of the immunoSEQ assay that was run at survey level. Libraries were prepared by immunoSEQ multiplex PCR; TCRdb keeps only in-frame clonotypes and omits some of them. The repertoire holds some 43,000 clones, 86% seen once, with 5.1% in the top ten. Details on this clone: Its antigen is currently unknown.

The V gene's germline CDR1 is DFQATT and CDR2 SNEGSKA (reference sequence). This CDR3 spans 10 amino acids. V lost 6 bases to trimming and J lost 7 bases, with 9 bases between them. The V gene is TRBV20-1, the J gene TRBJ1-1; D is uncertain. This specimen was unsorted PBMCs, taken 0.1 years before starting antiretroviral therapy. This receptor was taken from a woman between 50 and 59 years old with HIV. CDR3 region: CSARHFEAFF. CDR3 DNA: TGCAGTGCGAGACACTTTGAAGCTTTCTTT.